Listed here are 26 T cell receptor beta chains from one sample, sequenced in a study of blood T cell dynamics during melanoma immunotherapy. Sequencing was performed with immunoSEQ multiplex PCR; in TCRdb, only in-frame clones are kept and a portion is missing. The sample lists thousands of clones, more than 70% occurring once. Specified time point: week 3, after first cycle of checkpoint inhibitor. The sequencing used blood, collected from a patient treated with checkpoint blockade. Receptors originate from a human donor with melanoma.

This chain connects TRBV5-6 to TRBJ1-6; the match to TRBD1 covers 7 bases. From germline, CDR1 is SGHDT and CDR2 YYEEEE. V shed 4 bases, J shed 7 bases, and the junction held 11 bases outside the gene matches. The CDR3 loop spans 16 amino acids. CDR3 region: CASSPPITGANSPLHF. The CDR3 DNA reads TGTGCCAGCAGCCCCCCGATTACAGGGGCCAATTCACCCCTCCACTTT.

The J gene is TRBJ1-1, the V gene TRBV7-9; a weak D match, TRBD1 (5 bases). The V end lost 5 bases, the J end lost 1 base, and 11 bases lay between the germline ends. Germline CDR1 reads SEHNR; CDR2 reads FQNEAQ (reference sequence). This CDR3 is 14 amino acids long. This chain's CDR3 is CASSRDGRNTEAFF. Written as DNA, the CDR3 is TGTGCCAGCAGCCGGGACGGCCGGAACACTGAAGCTTTCTTT.

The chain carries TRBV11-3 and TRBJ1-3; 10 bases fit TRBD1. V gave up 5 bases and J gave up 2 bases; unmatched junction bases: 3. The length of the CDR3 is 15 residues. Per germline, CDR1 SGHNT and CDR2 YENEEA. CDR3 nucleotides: TGTGCCAGCAGCCCGGGACAGGGGCCTGGAAACACCATATATTTT. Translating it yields CASSPGQGPGNTIYF.

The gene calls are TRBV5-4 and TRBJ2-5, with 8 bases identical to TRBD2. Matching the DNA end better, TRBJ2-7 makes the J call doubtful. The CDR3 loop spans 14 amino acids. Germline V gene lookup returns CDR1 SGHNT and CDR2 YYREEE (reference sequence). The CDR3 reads CASSLEGLVGEQYF. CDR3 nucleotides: TGTGCCAGCAGCTTGGAGGGACTAGTTGGCGAGCAGTACTTC.

CDR3 protein: CASSFGTAYGYTF. CDR3 bases: TGCGCCAGCAGCTTCGGGACTGCCTATGGCTACACCTTC. This chain connects TRBV5-1 to TRBJ1-2, with D perhaps TRBD1 (5 bases). Germline V gene lookup returns CDR1 SGHRS and CDR2 YFSETQ. The CDR3 has 13 residues. V gave up 2 bases and J gave up 4 bases, with 9 bases separating them.

The CDR3 loop reads CASSKAAGQGAPVYEQYF. In nucleotides, the CDR3 is TGTGCCAGCAGCAAAGCCGCGGGACAGGGGGCTCCCGTGTACGAGCAGTACTTC. The chain couples TRBV21-1 to TRBJ2-5; the tabulated D call, TRBD1, remains unverified against the DNA. The J call could be wrong; TRBJ2-7 is a better fit for the DNA end. TRBV21-1 is assigned pseudogene status. The CDR3 loop spans 18 amino acids.

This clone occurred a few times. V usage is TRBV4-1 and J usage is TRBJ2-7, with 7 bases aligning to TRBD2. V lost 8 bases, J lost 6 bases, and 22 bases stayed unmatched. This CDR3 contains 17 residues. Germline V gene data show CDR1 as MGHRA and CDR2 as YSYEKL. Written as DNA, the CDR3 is TGCGCCAGCGGAGCGGTATCTCCCGGGACTATAGGTGCCGAGCAGTACTTC. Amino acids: CASGAVSPGTIGAEQYF.

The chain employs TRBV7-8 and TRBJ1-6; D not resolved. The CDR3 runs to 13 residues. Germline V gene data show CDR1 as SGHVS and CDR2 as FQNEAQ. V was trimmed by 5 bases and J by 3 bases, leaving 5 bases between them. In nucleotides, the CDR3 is TGTGCCAGCAGCCCGGACTATAATTCACCCCTCCACTTT. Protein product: CASSPDYNSPLHF.

CDR3 residues: CATSRGLGPYEQYF. DNA for the CDR3: TGTGCCACCAGCAGAGGACTAGGTCCTTACGAGCAGTACTTC. This sequence joins TRBV15 and TRBJ2-5; tentatively, D is TRBD2 (6 bases). The last part of the DNA fits TRBJ2-7 better; the J call may be wrong. The CDR3 contains 14 residues. From germline, CDR1 is LNHNV and CDR2 YYDKDF (reference sequence).

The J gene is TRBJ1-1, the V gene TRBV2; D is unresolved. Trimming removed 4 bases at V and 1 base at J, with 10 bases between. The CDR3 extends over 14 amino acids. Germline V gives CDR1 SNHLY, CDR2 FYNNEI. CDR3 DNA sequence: TGTGCCAGCAGTGCAGCCCGTTCGAACACTGAAGCTTTCTTT. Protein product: CASSAARSNTEAFF.

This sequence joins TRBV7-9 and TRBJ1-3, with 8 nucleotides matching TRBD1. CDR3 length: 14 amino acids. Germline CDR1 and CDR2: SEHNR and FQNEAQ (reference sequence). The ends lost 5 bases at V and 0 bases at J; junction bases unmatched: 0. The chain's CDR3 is CASSGQGSGNTIYF. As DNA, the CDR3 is TGTGCCAGCAGCGGACAGGGCTCTGGAAACACCATATATTTT.

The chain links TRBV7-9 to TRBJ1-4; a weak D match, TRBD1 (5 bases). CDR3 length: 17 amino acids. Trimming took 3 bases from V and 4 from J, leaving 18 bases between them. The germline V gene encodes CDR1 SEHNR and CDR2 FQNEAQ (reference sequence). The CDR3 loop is CASSFQFGRGVNEKLFF. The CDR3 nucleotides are TGTGCCAGCAGCTTCCAATTCGGGAGGGGAGTTAATGAAAAACTGTTTTTT.

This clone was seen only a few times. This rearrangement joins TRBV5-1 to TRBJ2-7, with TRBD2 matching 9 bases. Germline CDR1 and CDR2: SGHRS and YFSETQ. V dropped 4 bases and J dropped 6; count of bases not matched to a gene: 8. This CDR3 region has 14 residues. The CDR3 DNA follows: TGCGCCAGCAGCCCGGGACTAGCTGGTCTCGAGCAGTACTTC. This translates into CASSPGLAGLEQYF.

The CDR3 DNA reads TGTGCCAGCAGCGATAGCGCGGGACACCGAACGAAGGATTCACCCCTCCACTTT. Its translation is CASSDSAGHRTKDSPLHF. The chain uses TRBV9 and TRBJ1-6, with a tentative D call TRBD1 (6 bases). This CDR3 spans 18 amino acids. Germline CDR1 SGDLS, CDR2 YYNGEE. V was pared by 3 bases and J by 8 bases, with 24 bases between.

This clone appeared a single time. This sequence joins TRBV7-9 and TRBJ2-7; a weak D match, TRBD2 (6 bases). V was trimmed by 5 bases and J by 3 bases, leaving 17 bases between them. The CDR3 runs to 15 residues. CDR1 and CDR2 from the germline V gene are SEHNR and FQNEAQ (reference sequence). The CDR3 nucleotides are TGTGCCAGCAGCCCCCGGGAGTCCAAGGGCTACGAGCAGTACTTC. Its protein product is CASSPRESKGYEQYF.

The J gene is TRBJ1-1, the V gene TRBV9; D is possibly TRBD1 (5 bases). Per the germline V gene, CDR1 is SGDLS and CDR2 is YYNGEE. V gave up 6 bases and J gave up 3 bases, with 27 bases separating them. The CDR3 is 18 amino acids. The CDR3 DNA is TGTGCCAGCACCCGTCCGGGAGGGAAGCTATTGGGGCACACTGAAGCTTTCTTT. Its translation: CASTRPGGKLLGHTEAFF.

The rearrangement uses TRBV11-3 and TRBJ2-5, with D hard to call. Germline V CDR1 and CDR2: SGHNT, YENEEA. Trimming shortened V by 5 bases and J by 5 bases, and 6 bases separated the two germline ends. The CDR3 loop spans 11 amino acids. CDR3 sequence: CASSVGETQYF. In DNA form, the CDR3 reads TGTGCCAGCAGCGTAGGGGAGACCCAGTACTTC.

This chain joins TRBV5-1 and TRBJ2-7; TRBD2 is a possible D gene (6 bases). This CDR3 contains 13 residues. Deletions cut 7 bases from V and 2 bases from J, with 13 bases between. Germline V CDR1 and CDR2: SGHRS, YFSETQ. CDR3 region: CASRRDFPYEQYF. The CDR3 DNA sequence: TGCGCCAGCCGCCGGGACTTCCCCTACGAGCAGTACTTC.

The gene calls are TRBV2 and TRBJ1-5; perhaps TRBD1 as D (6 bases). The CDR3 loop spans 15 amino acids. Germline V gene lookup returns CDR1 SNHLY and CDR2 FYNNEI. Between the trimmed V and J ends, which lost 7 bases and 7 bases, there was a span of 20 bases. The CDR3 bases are TGTGCCAGCACCACAGACTCGGGGGCCAAGCAGCCCCAGCATTTT. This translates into CASTTDSGAKQPQHF.

The CDR3 DNA follows: TGTGCCAGCAGTAATACAGGGCACTCTGGCTACACCTTC. Its protein product is CASSNTGHSGYTF. The chain recombines TRBV28 with TRBJ1-2; a possible D gene is TRBD1 (6 bases). CDR1 is MDHEN and CDR2 is SYDVKM in the germline V gene. This CDR3 has 13 amino acids. Trimming shortened V by 5 bases and J by 7 bases, and 14 bases separated the two germline ends.

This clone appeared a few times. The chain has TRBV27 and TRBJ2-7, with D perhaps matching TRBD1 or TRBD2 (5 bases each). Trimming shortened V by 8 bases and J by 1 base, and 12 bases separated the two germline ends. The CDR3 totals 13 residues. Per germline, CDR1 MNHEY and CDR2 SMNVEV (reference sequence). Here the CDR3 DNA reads TGTGCCAGCGGGGCGGGTCGGTCCTACGAGCAGTACTTC. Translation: CASGAGRSYEQYF.

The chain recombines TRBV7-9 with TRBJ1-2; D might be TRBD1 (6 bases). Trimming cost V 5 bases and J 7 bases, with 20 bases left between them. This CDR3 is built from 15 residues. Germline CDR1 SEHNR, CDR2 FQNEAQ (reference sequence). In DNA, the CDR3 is TGTGCCAGCAGCGATCCGGCACGGGGGGCGGCTGGCTACACCTTC. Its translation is CASSDPARGAAGYTF.

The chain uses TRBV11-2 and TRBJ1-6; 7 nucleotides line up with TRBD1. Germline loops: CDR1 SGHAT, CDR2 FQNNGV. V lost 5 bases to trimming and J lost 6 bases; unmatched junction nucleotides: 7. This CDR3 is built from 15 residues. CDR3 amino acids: CASSPRTGINSPLHF. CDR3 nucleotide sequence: TGTGCCAGCAGCCCAAGGACAGGAATTAATTCACCCCTCCACTTT.

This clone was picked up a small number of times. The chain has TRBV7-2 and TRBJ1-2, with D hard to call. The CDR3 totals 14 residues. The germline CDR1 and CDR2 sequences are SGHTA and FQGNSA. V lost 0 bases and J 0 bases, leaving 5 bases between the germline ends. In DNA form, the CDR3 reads TGTGCCAGCAGCTTAGCGGGAGCTAACTATGGCTACACCTTC. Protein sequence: CASSLAGANYGYTF. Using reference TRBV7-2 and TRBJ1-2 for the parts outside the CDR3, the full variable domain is GAGVSQSPSNKVTEKGKDVELRCDPISGHTALYWYRQSLGQGLEFLIYFQGNSAPDKSGLPSDRFSAERTGGSVSTLTIQRTQQEDSAVYLCASSLAGANYGYTFGSGTRLTVV.

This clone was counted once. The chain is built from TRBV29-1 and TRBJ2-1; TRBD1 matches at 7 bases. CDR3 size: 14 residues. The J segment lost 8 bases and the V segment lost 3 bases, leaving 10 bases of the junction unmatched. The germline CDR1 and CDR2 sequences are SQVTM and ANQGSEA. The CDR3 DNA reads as TGCAGCGTTGACGAGACAGGGTTTCTGGATGAGCAGTTCTTC. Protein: CSVDETGFLDEQFF.

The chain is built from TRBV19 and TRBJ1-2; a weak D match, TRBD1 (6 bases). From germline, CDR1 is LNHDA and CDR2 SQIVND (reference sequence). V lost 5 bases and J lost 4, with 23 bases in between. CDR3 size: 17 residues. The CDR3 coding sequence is TGTGCCAGTAGTGCCCTCAGGCGTTCACAGGGTCTCTATGGCTACACCTTC. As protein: CASSALRRSQGLYGYTF.